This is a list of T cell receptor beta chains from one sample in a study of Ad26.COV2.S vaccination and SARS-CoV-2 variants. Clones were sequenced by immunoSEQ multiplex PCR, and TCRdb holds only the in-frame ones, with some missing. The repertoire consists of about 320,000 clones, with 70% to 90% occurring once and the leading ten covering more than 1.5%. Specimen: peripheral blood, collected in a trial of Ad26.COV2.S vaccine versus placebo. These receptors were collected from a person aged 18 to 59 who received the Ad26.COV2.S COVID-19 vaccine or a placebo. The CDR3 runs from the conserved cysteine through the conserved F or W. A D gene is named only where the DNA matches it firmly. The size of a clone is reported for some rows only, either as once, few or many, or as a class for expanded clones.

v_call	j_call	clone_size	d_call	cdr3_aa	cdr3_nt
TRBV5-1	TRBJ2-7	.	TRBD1	CASSLGTGGQGEQYF	TGCGCCAGCAGCCTAGGGACAGGGGGCCAGGGAGAGCAGTACTTC
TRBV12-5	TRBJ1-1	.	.	CASGPPRTLNTEAFF	TGTGCTAGTGGACCCCCCAGGACTCTGAACACTGAAGCTTTCTTT
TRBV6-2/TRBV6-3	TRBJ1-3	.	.	CASSYLRRRRTGNTIYF	TGTGCCAGCAGTTATCTTCGCAGGAGAAGAACTGGAAACACCATATATTTT
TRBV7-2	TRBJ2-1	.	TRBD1	CASRSDRGSYNEQFF	TGTGCCAGCAGGTCTGACAGGGGGTCATACAATGAGCAGTTCTTC
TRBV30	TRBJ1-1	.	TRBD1	CAWSTGGNTEAFF	TGTGCCTGGTCGACAGGGGGGAACACTGAAGCTTTCTTT
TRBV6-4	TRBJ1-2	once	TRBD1	CASRPTTGTVYGYTF	TGTGCCAGCAGACCCACGACCGGGACAGTCTATGGCTACACCTTC
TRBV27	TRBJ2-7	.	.	CASSPRWGLEQYF	TGTGCCAGCAGCCCGAGGTGGGGGTTGGAGCAGTACTTC
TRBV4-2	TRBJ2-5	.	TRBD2	CASSQASGGKETQYF	TGTGCCAGCAGCCAAGCTAGCGGGGGAAAGGAGACCCAGTACTTC
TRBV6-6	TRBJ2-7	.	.	CASSPTGTSAEQYF	TGTGCCAGCAGCCCTACCGGGACTTCAGCCGAGCAGTACTTC
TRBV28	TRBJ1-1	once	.	CASSSPQGGSTEAFF	TGTGCCAGCAGTTCCCCACAGGGAGGGTCAACTGAAGCTTTCTTT
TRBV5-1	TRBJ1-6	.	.	CASSLLRGSTNSPLHF	TGCGCCAGCAGCTTGCTGAGGGGATCCACAAATTCACCCCTCCACTTT
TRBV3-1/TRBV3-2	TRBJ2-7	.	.	CASSQDGRAHEQYF	TGTGCCAGCAGCCAAGATGGAAGGGCCCACGAGCAGTACTTC
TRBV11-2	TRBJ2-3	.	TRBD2	CASSLPGGRDTQYF	TGTGCCAGCAGCTTACCGGGGGGGAGGGATACGCAGTATTTT
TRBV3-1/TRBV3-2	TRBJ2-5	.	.	CASRDRSQTQYF	TGTGCCAGCCGAGACAGGTCACAGACCCAGTACTTC
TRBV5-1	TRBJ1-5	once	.	CASSLGQNSNQPQHF	TGCGCCAGCAGCTTGGGACAAAATAGCAATCAGCCCCAGCATTTT
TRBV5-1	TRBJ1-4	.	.	CASSLFGQNEKLFF	TGCGCCAGCAGTCTCTTTGGACAGAATGAAAAACTGTTTTTT
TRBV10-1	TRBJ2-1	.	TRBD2	CASSGAGGPNEQFF	TGCGCCAGCAGCGGAGCGGGGGGGCCGAATGAGCAGTTCTTC
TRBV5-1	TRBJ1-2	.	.	CASSLEGSSPNYGYTF	TGCGCCAGCAGCTTGGAGGGCAGTTCCCCTAACTATGGCTACACCTTC
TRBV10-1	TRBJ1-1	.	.	CASSESTKGPGTEAFF	TGCGCCAGCAGTGAGTCTACTAAGGGGCCGGGGACTGAAGCTTTCTTT
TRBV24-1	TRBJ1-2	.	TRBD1	CATSDRTGNGYTF	TGTGCCACCAGTGACCGGACAGGGAACGGCTACACCTTC
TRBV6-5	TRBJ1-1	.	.	CATLREWTPRAEAFF	TGTGCCACCCTTAGGGAGTGGACCCCCCGTGCCGAAGCTTTCTTT
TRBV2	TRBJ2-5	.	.	CASSGNSGETQYF	TGTGCCAGCAGTGGAAACTCGGGAGAGACCCAGTACTTC
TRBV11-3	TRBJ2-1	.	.	CASSLRGSHEQFF	TGTGCCAGCAGCCTCCGAGGGAGCCATGAGCAGTTCTTC
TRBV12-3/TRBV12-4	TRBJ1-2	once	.	CASSLWGLGGYTF	TGTGCCAGCAGTTTATGGGGGTTAGGTGGCTACACCTTC
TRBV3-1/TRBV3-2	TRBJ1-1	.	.	CASSQNWRFGGAFF	TGTGCCAGCAGCCAAAACTGGCGGTTCGGAGGGGCTTTCTTT
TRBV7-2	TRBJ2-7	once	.	CASSLERYEQYF	TGTGCCAGCAGCTTAGAACGGTACGAGCAGTACTTC
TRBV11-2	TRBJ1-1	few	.	CASSFPLATEAFF	TGTGCCAGCAGTTTCCCGCTGGCCACTGAAGCTTTCTTT
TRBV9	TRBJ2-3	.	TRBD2	CASSLGSTSVTDTQYF	TGTGCCAGCAGCCTAGGGTCGACTAGCGTCACAGATACGCAGTATTTT
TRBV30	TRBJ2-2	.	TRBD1	CAWKAHRGRTTGELFF	TGTGCCTGGAAAGCCCACAGGGGGCGAACAACCGGGGAGCTGTTTTTT
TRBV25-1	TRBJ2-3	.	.	CASSVSTDTQYF	TGTGCCAGCAGTGTAAGCACAGATACGCAGTATTTT
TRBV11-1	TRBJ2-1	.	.	CASSLVGYPLYNEQFF	TGTGCCAGCAGCTTAGTCGGATACCCCTTATACAATGAGCAGTTCTTC
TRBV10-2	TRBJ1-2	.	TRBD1	CASGGQGSFRNYGYTF	TGCGCCAGCGGAGGACAGGGAAGTTTTCGGAACTATGGCTACACCTTC
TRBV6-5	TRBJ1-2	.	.	CASTGRGTYGYTF	TGTGCCAGCACCGGAAGGGGTACCTATGGCTACACCTTC
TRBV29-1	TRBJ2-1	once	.	CSVDGRVNEQFF	TGCAGCGTTGATGGCAGGGTCAATGAGCAGTTCTTC
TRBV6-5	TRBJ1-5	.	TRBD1	CASSGTGPSNQPQHF	TGTGCCAGCAGCGGGACAGGGCCTAGCAATCAGCCCCAGCATTTT
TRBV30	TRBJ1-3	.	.	CAWTAGIGNTIYF	TGTGCCTGGACCGCGGGGATTGGAAACACCATATATTTT
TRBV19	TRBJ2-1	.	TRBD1	CASSMRGWTGYNEQFF	TGTGCCAGTAGTATGAGGGGATGGACAGGGTACAATGAGCAGTTCTTC
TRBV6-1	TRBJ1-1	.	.	CASSEARGGGGTEAFF	TGTGCCAGCAGTGAAGCCCGGGGAGGGGGAGGAACTGAAGCTTTCTTT
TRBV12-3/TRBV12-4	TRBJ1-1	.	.	CASTWGPYGEAFF	TGTGCCAGCACATGGGGGCCTTACGGGGAAGCTTTCTTT
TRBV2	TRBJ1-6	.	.	CASSDEGMVYSPLHF	TGTGCCAGCAGTGATGAAGGGATGGTATATTCACCCCTCCACTTT
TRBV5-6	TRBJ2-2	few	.	CASRFGGRTGELFF	TGTGCCAGCAGATTCGGGGGGCGCACCGGGGAGCTGTTTTTT
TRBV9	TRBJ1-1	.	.	CASSVGVENTEAFF	TGTGCCAGCAGCGTAGGGGTCGAGAACACTGAAGCTTTCTTT
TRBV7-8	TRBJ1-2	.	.	CASSLRDVTYGYTF	TGTGCCAGCAGCTTAAGGGACGTGACTTATGGCTACACCTTC
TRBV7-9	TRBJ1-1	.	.	CASSLAPGYEAFF	TGTGCCAGCAGCTTAGCGCCGGGTTACGAAGCTTTCTTT